This T cell receptor (beta chain) came from a study of blood T cell repertoires in COVID-19 (dated by TCRdb to 2019 to 2021). Regarding the research as a whole: Samples covering the acute and convalescent phases of COVID-19 were provided by collaborators in the United States, Italy and Spain. The material from the prospective study consisted of cDNA or gDNA derived from T cells, B-cell-depleted T cells, or PBMCs. Subjects who had been exposed to COVID-19, were actively infected with it, or had recovered from it provided the deeply sampled blood TCRbeta repertoires that made up the dataset. Where available, HLA class I and class II types were obtained from metadata supplied by the sample provider rather than from assay-based typing. The repertoires were released in a freely available public database intended as a resource for research on the immune response to SARS-CoV-2. Samples came from the ongoing ImmuneRACE study (first 160 participants) plus 1,254 subjects from 6 global collaborators. A de-identified subject ID, COVID-19 status, age in years and sex were almost always included in the sample metadata.

V was cut back by 0 bases and J by 0 bases, leaving a gap of 5 bases between them. The germline V gene encodes CDR1 LGHDT and CDR2 YNNKEL (reference sequence). Counted from cysteine to phenylalanine, this CDR3 has 14 amino acids. Solely the CDR3 DNA is kept, with 42 bases framed from the first base. Each collaborating institution followed its own protocols to collect whole blood in K2EDTA tubes. For TCRbeta analysis, collaborator samples were shipped as frozen whole blood, as isolated PBMCs, or as DNA extracted from either sample type. TCRbeta CDR3 regions were amplified from genomic DNA using the immunoSEQ Assay, a bias-controlled multiplex PCR. Per the source publication's procedure: The number of nucleated cells in each sample was estimated from the amplification of reference gene primers within the assay. To quantify the absolute abundance of each unique TCRbeta CDR3 rearrangement, sequence reads were collapsed and filtered. For each sample, productive Simpson clonality was calculated by taking the square root of Simpson's diversity index across productive rearrangements. The clones in this table, taken by TCRdb from immuneACCESS, are in-frame only. Not every clone is retained; where verified, under half of the shortfall comes from an unresolved V gene, and the cause of the rest is unknown. The V and J calls and clone size are taken from that table; D and trimming were inferred from the DNA. This sample is represented by 100,000 to 150,000 clones; around 79% of them were singletons. 2% to 3% of the sample rests with the top ten.

The research as a whole found: Clinical and demographic metadata were provided uncurated, with the amount varying by source and participant.

Turning to this clone: It lacks a known antigen. No qualities accompany the bases; no much larger clone lies one base away.

The sample taken for sequencing was peripheral blood. The rearrangement joined TRBV3-1 (or the pseudogene TRBV3-2) to TRBJ1-2; TRBD1 might be the D gene, on 5 matching bases. The TCR sequence derives from a man aged 50-60 years with acute or convalescent COVID-19. The sequenced DNA is TGTGCCAGCAGCCAAGACAGGGCTAACTATGGCTACACCTTC. It encodes CASSQDRANYGYTF.